The entry below gives a single TCR beta chain sequence along with its context. The CDR3 totals 16 residues. The V gene's germline CDR1 is SGHNT and CDR2 YYREEE (reference sequence). Trimming took 4 bases from V and 2 from J, leaving 18 bases between them. The table came from immunoSEQ multiplex PCR; TCRdb's copy has only in-frame clones and leaves some out. The sample has 300,000 to 400,000 clones, around 90% seen once. This record comes from a study of blood T cell repertoires in COVID-19. The wider study: PBMCs, B-cell-depleted T cells, or T cells provided the cDNA or gDNA that made up the material.

Participants spanned ages about 18 to 100 years and resided in about two dozen US areas. Cohort allocation depended upon clinical history that participants reported. This chain uses TRBV5-4 with TRBJ2-5, with D possibly being TRBD2 (5 bases). This clonotype originated in a woman aged 18-29 years who had recovered from COVID-19. The sequenced material came from PBMCs or T cells enriched from blood (not recorded which). CDR3 DNA: TGTGCCAGCAGCCCCCGGGGTACAGAAGAACAAGAGACCCAGTACTTC. This codes for CASSPRGTEEQETQYF.